Listed below are T cell receptor beta chains from one sample, sequenced in a study of blood T cell repertoires in COVID-19. Sequencing used immunoSEQ multiplex PCR; TCRdb keeps in-frame clones, though not all of them. The sample lists roughly 300,000 clones, more than 70% occurring once. Sequenced: PBMCs or T cells enriched from blood (not recorded which). The receptors come from a woman younger than 45 who had recovered from COVID-19. Both conserved end residues are part of each CDR3. Fields, in order: J gene, D gene, V gene, clone size, CDR3 protein, CDR3 DNA. D genes are given only for firm matches. Expanded clones get a size class; other rows say once, few or many, or leave the size out.

>TRBJ1-2|.|TRBV6-5|.
CASSYSTPLLNGYTF
TGTGCCAGCAGTTACTCGACTCCCTTATTGAATGGCTACACCTTC
>TRBJ2-6|.|TRBV19|.
CASSIRAGVAGANVLTF
TGTGCCAGTAGTATTCGTGCAGGGGTGGCTGGGGCCAACGTCCTGACTTTC
>TRBJ1-2|.|TRBV4-1|.
CASSAQENTNYGYTF
TGCGCCAGCAGCGCGCAGGAAAATACTAACTATGGCTACACCTTC
>TRBJ2-1|.|TRBV11-2|.
CASSTRQDNEQFF
TGTGCCAGCAGCACCCGACAGGACAATGAGCAGTTCTTC
>TRBJ2-7|TRBD1|TRBV5-6|once
CASSTRTGTNEQYF
TGTGCCAGCAGCACCCGGACAGGTACGAACGAGCAGTACTTC
>TRBJ1-3|TRBD1|TRBV5-6|.
CASSPGPTGVGEDTIYF
TGTGCCAGCAGCCCAGGACCGACAGGGGTTGGGGAAGACACCATATATTTT
>TRBJ1-1|.|TRBV19|few
CASSVGSGVENTEAFF
TGTGCCAGTAGTGTGGGGAGTGGGGTTGAGAACACTGAAGCTTTCTTT
>TRBJ1-1|.|TRBV12-3/TRBV12-4|.
CASSERTEAFF
TGTGCCAGCAGTGAGAGAACTGAAGCTTTCTTT
>TRBJ1-4|.|TRBV25-1|once
CASSEYGGRDEKLFF
TGTGCCAGCAGTGAATATGGAGGGAGAGATGAAAAACTGTTTTTT
>TRBJ1-5|.|TRBV11-2|.
CASSLEGFQPQHF
TGTGCCAGCAGCTTGGAGGGGTTCCAGCCCCAGCATTTT
>TRBJ2-7|.|TRBV21-1|.
CASSKACLEDRAYEQYF
TGTGCCAGCAGCAAAGCATGTTTAGAGGACAGGGCCTACGAGCAGTACTTC
>TRBJ2-3|TRBD2|TRBV10-3|.
CAIREDRRGGTDTQYF
TGTGCCATCAGGGAAGATCGTCGGGGGGGCACAGATACGCAGTATTTT
>TRBJ1-3|.|TRBV7-2|.
CASSITRNTIYF
TGTGCCAGCAGCATAACTCGAAACACCATATATTTT
>TRBJ2-2|.|TRBV30|.
CAWSVRRGGIHRGAVF
TGTGCCTGGAGTGTACGGAGGGGTGGGATACACCGGGGAGCTGTTTTT
>TRBJ1-1|.|TRBV25-1|.
CAAKGPNTEAFF
TGTGCCGCTAAGGGGCCGAACACTGAAGCTTTCTTT
>TRBJ1-4|.|TRBV7-8|.
CASSPGRGQLYEKLFF
TGTGCCAGCAGCCCTGGTCGGGGACAATTATATGAAAAACTGTTTTTT
>TRBJ1-6|TRBD1|TRBV28|.
CASSLRDRVPPLHF
TGTGCCAGCAGTCTCCGGGACAGGGTTCCACCCCTCCACTTT
>TRBJ1-2|TRBD1|TRBV7-9|.
CASSRTGGYGYTF
TGTGCCAGCAGTCGGACAGGGGGCTATGGCTACACCTTC
>TRBJ1-1|TRBD1|TRBV15|.
CATSGTGTVNTEAFF
TGTGCCACCAGCGGAACCGGGACAGTTAACACTGAAGCTTTCTTT
>TRBJ1-5|TRBD1|TRBV6-5|.
CATGTGSNQPQHF
TGTGCCACCGGGACAGGGAGTAATCAGCCCCAGCATTTT
>TRBJ1-6|TRBD1|TRBV5-5|.
CASSFGTVNSPLHF
TGTGCCAGCAGCTTCGGGACAGTTAATTCACCCCTCCACTTT
>TRBJ1-6|.|TRBV10-3|.
CAISGGGRDSPLHF
TGTGCCATCAGTGGCGGGGGGCGTGATTCACCCCTCCACTTT
>TRBJ2-3|TRBD2|TRBV5-5|.
CASRGRDYSTDTQYF
TGTGCCAGCAGGGGCCGGGACTACTCCACAGATACGCAGTATTTT
>TRBJ1-5|.|TRBV12-5|few
CASGLGQISGERASHQPQHF
TGTGCTAGTGGTTTGGGCCAGATCTCGGGGGAAAGGGCATCCCATCAGCCCCAGCATTTT
>TRBJ1-1|.|TRBV4-2|once
CASSPGGTMNTEAFF
TGTGCCAGCAGCCCTGGGGGCACAATGAACACTGAAGCTTTCTTT
>TRBJ2-7|.|TRBV10-3|.
CAISALTSSTLHEQYF
TGTGCCATCAGTGCCTTAACTAGCTCTACCTTGCACGAGCAGTACTTC
>TRBJ1-1|.|TRBV18|.
CASSPNRAGMNTEAFF
TGTGCCAGCTCACCAAACAGGGCCGGAATGAACACTGAAGCTTTCTTT
>TRBJ1-6|TRBD1|TRBV5-4|.
CASSLAGGINSPLHF
TGTGCCAGCAGCTTGGCAGGGGGTATAAATTCACCCCTCCACTTT
>TRBJ1-1|.|TRBV5-1|.
CASSFGTTNTEAFF
TGCGCCAGCAGCTTTGGGACAACGAACACTGAAGCTTTCTTT
>TRBJ1-5|.|TRBV15|once
CATSNKAGSSIYSNQPQHF
TGTGCCACCAGCAACAAAGCGGGCAGCTCAATTTATAGCAATCAGCCCCAGCATTTT